The clone carrying this T cell receptor (beta chain) was seen a few times. Its antigen is still unknown. The data are from a study of T cells in Graves' hyperthyroidism and ophthalmopathy. Study-wide background: Peripheral blood was collected at initial diagnosis, before any treatment.

Hyperthyroidism patients were newly diagnosed, had disease duration under 2 months, and were aged 18 to 65 years. Study-wide points: Separating ophthalmopathy from stable hyperthyroidism was achieved by a 13 V-J model. Peripheral blood also featured most of the thyroid clonotypes expanded above 0.001.

Amplification targeted TCR beta CDR3 regions from RNA transcripts. A set of HTBI primers served as the primers for a first-round RT-PCR of the TCR CDR3. One entry per CDR3 protein results from TCRdb running MiXCR on the multiplex PCR reads. Of over 650,000 distinct CDR3 sequences in the sample, 16% are singletons; the top ten hold around 7.7%. Sequenced material: blood. This clonotype originated in a man between 18 and 29 years old with Graves' hyperthyroidism.

The CDR3 DNA follows: TGTGCCAGTACCTCAGCGATGATGTGGAACACTGAAGCTTTCTTT. Encoded protein: CASTSAMMWNTEAFF. The genes are TRBV19 and TRBJ1-1; D ambiguous. CDR3 length: 15 residues. V was shortened by 7 bases and J by 1 base, with 16 bases between the two germline ends. CDR1 LNHDA and CDR2 SQIVND come from the germline V gene (reference sequence).